A single T cell receptor (beta chain) is shown here with its context. One end of the junction does not line up with germline, which may come from a read error. The sample is drawn from a study of T cells in Graves' hyperthyroidism and ophthalmopathy. Amplified regions were TCR beta CDR3 sequences from RNA transcripts. The TCR CDR3 was amplified in a first-round RT-PCR using the HTBI primer set. TCRdb reanalysed the multiplex PCR reads using MiXCR and keeps one entry per CDR3 protein. The repertoire has nearly 750,000 distinct CDR3 sequences, roughly a third of them found once; the top ten carry approximately 31%. The CDR3 sequence is 13 residues long. Germline CDR1 LNHDA, CDR2 SQIVND (reference sequence).

The rearrangement uses TRBV19 and TRBJ1-5, with D tentatively TRBD1 (5 bases). This clonotype originated in a woman aged 40 to 49 with Graves' hyperthyroidism. The specimen was blood. In DNA form, the CDR3 reads TGTGCCTGGGGCCGGGATAGCCATCAGCCCCAGCATTTT. Translation: CAWGRDSHQPQHF.